This TCR beta chain was documented in a study of T-cell memory formation after mild COVID-19. Study observations and caveats: Contracting CD4+ clones lay largely in CM and EM, with CD8+ ones residing in EMRA. The study found balanced CD4/CD8 in clones contracting day 15 to 85 and a CD4+ lean in later expanders. Cross-reactive memory seemingly joined, as some responding clones were found in pre-infection memory.

TCRdb ran MiXCR on the 5' RACE reads and lists one entry per CDR3 protein. Here the sample spans around 200,000 distinct CDR3 sequences, roughly a fifth being singletons. As to this clonotype: What it recognizes is unknown.

CDR3 length equals 13 residues. Losses at the gene ends were 3 bases for V and 2 bases for J; bases not matched to a gene: 4. Germline lookup yields CDR1 DFQATT and CDR2 SNEGSKA (reference sequence). Sequenced sample: PBMCs or a T cell subset sorted from them (not recorded which). This clonotype was sampled from an adult woman who had mild COVID-19 (a few samples of this study predate the infection). Cell type and time point are not known. This chain links TRBV20-1 with TRBJ2-7; 7 nucleotides line up with TRBD2. The CDR3 DNA is TGCAGTGCTAGGGGGGGGTACGCCTACGAGCAGTACTTC. This sequence encodes CSARGGYAYEQYF.